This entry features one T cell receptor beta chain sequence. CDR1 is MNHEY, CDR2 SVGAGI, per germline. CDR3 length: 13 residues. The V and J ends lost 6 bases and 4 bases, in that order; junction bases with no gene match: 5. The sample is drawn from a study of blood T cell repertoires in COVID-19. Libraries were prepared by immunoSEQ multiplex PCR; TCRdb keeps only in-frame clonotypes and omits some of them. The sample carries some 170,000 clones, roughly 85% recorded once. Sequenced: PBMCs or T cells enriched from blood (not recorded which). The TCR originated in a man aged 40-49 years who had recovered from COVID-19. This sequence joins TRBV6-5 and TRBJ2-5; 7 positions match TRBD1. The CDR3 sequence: CASSRGYLETQYF. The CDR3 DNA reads TGTGCCAGCAGCAGGGGGTACCTAGAGACCCAGTACTTC.